This TCR beta chain was identified during a study of blood T cell repertoires in COVID-19. Germline lookup yields CDR1 MGHDK and CDR2 SYGVNS. The ends lost 5 bases at V and 2 bases at J; junction bases unmatched: 6. There are 15 residues in the CDR3. Sequencing used immunoSEQ multiplex PCR; TCRdb keeps in-frame clones, though not all of them. The sample carries around 170,000 clones, around 80% recorded once. The receptor was derived from a man between 70 and 80 years old with active or convalescent COVID-19. The J gene is TRBJ2-3, the V gene TRBV25-1; TRBD2 aligns across 8 bases. Sequencing input: peripheral blood. CDR3: CASSRGGFSTDTQYF. Written as DNA, the CDR3 is TGTGCCAGCAGTCGGGGGGGGTTCTCCACAGATACGCAGTATTTT.